This T cell receptor (beta chain) was sequenced during a study of blood T cell repertoires in COVID-19. Across the whole study: Acute and convalescent COVID-19 samples came from the United States, Italy and Spain. PBMCs, B-cell-depleted T cells, or T cells were the source of the cDNA or gDNA that made up the material.

V shed 6 bases and J 2 bases; nucleotides not matched to a gene: 4. The CDR3 spans 16 residues. The germline gives CDR1 MDHEN, CDR2 SYDVKM. Profiling relied on immunoSEQ multiplex PCR, and the TCRdb table lists in-frame clones only, not all of them. This table has approximately 92,000 clones, around 83% appearing once. The TCR was taken from a man in his 70s with active or convalescent COVID-19. V usage is TRBV28 and J usage is TRBJ1-4; TRBD1 agrees at 12 bases. Sequencing was carried out using peripheral blood. The chain's CDR3 is CASRTGTGGTNEKLFF. The DNA for the CDR3 is TGTGCCAGCAGAACCGGGACAGGGGGCACTAATGAAAAACTGTTTTTT.